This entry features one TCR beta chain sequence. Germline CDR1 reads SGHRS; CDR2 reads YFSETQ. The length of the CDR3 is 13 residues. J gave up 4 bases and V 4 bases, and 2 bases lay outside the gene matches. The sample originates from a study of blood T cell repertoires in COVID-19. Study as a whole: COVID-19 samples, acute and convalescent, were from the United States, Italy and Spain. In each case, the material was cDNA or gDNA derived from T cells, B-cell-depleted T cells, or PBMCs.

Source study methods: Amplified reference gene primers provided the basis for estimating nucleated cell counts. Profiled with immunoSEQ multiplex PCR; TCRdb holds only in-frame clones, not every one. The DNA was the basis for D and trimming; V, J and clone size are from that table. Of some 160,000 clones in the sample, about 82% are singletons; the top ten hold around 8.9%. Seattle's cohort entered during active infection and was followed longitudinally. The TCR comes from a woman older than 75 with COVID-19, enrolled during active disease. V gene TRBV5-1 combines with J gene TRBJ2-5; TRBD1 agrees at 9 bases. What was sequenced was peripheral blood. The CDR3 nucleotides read TGCGCCAGCAGCGAGGGACAGGGAGAGACCCAGTACTTC. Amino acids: CASSEGQGETQYF.